The text below deals with one TCR beta chain. Which antigen it targets is not known. Within one base of it there is no much larger clone, and no base qualities were kept. The cohort comprised some 730 healthy bone marrow donors. Cohort members were all nominally healthy when sampled, although unrecorded immune exposures were likely present. The donor was CMV seropositive and was included in the group of some 290 seropositive cohort members. A peripheral blood sample was collected from each donor, and TCR beta sequencing was performed on peripheral blood mononuclear cells. Genomic DNA was extracted from the blood cell samples with the Qiagen DNeasy Blood Extraction Kit. The data originate from a study of cytomegalovirus exposure and HLA in healthy donors (dated by TCRdb to the late 2010s). Notes on the research overall: In an earlier analysis of under 600 of the donors, around 300 Gb of sequence data and 117 million unique TCR beta sequences from 180 million or so T cells were reported. Approximately 310 gigabases of sequencing data and tens of millions of unique TCR sequences were included in an early release covering 500 to 750 HLA-typed donors. The genetic ancestry cluster associated with self-reported Caucasian donors included about 81% of the 398 genotyped donors. The study aimed to test whether signatures of past pathogen exposure could be identified by cataloging public T cell receptors. Using immunosequencing, the study profiled T cell repertoires from about 650 subjects and related those repertoires to cytomegalovirus serostatus. Along with the approximately 670-subject first cohort, a separate validation cohort of over a hundred different subjects was used. High-throughput TCR immunosequencing, statistical association of individual TCRs with disease status, and machine learning were combined to predict cytomegalovirus infection status. A later analysis re-analyzed previously published TCR beta repertoires from 666 donors and added high-resolution HLA genotyping to study TCR occurrence patterns. Rather than drawing on any new phenotypic data, the later analysis identified candidate immune exposures from TCR beta sequences and the way those sequences occurred across donors. To decide whether each TCR beta V gene segment behaved as functional or pseudogenic, an earlier analysis of some 600 of the donors relied on high-throughput TCR beta sequencing. Donor age, sex, ethnicity and CMV serostatus were collected together with the repertoire data. In a later genetic analysis, genome-wide SNP genotypes for about three fifths of the roughly 670 donors were used, and that subset was treated as a discovery cohort. Every repertoire in the discovery cohort had been generated on one and the same sequencing platform. HLA typing covered class I and class II loci at four-digit resolution. Typing coverage varied by locus: roughly 629-640 donors for A, B, C, DRB1 and DQB1; roughly 520 for DQA1; over 600 for DPA1; around 450 for DPB1. Because of strong linkage in the cohort, five DR-DQ haplotypes were treated as single units for association and clustering. Across some 400 genotyped donors of the cohort, an average of about 200,000 unique TCR beta nucleotide sequences per donor were sequenced, and about a sixth of those sequences were non-productive.

The germline V gene supplies CDR1 SGHRS and CDR2 YFSETQ. At the junction V is shortened by 0 bases and J by 5 bases; bases outside the gene matches: 4. Inclusive of the bounding cysteine and phenylalanine, the CDR3 is 14 residues long. Only the CDR3 part of the read is kept: 42 bases, read in frame from the first base. Study-wide conclusions, independent of this receptor: In a later analysis, HLA-associated TCR beta chains were found to be more clonally expanded and to have lower generation probabilities than equally common non-associated chains. In a later analysis, several top co-occurrence clusters were reported to appear linked to parvovirus B19, influenza, CMV and Epstein-Barr virus. Sequencing depth was assumed to be roughly uniform across donors in the presence/absence analyses, though that assumption may not hold. In a later analysis, most CMV-associated TCR beta chains were found to appear HLA-restricted, with HLA associations seemingly driven largely by CMV exposure. The classifier was reported to diagnose cytomegalovirus status with high specificity and sensitivity in both the original cohort and the validation cohort. The study gave a list of roughly 150 TCR beta chains associated with cytomegalovirus. Because counts were too low, roughly 16 rarely observed V segments, including chromosome 9 orphons, were left out of the earlier analysis of some 600 of the donors. In an earlier analysis of approximately 590 of the donors, most TCR beta V segments were observed in productive rearrangements about 90% or about 30% of the time, broadly matching IMGT annotations. The authors suggested that the approach could potentially be extended to other disease states and immunological phenotypes. A later analysis associated 17,000 or so TCR beta sequences with specific HLA alleles at a false discovery rate of 0.05. Linkage disequilibrium might explain the correlated functional status among segregating V segments, but an unknown experimental factor could not be ruled out. The sequencing pipeline was judged likely to have produced a cluster of highly shared sequence variants as a technical artifact. When HLA alleles, especially DR and DQ, strongly co-occurred, TCR associations were difficult to assign to individual alleles. A later genetic analysis associated a missense DCLRE1C variant with V-gene and J-gene trimming of TCR beta chains, and an independent cohort replicated the association. Some IMGT-functional V segments, including TRBV6-2 and TRBV6-3, could not be told apart with the 87-base-pair reads, so those segments were excluded. For the cohort, immune exposure information was limited to CMV serostatus. In vitro tests confirmed that a few of the cytomegalovirus-associated TCR beta chains recognize cytomegalovirus antigens. A further reported finding was that TCR beta sequences accurately predicted the HLA-A and HLA-B alleles for most subjects in the first cohort. Because some donors lacked HLA typing at each locus, the association tests relied only on the typed subset. A later genetic analysis reported fewer N-insertions in productive TCRs among donors in an Asian-associated ancestry cluster than the roughly 620-donor mean. A later analysis found that TCR association rates varied across HLA loci, with DRB1 alleles showing the most associated TCRs and HLA-C alleles the fewest. Most TCR sequences were observed very rarely across donors, whereas some public TCRs were present in many individuals. The cohort was sequenced for TCR beta chains only, and without alpha or paired-chain data the features that could be detected were limited.

Library preparation employed the immunoSEQ multiplex PCR assay. A mixture of 60 forward primers for TCR Vbeta segments and 13 reverse primers for TCR Jbeta segments was used in the multiplex PCR. The CDR3 region of rearranged TCR beta genes was amplified from genomic DNA with a multiplex PCR assay. The Illumina HiSeq System was used to sequence the amplified TCR beta libraries as 87-base-pair reads. The source study handled its data this way. A later analysis tallied roughly 76 million unique TCR beta chains across the 700 or so repertoires, and around 9.9 million of those chains were shared by two or more donors. Raw reads were error-corrected and collapsed into unique sequences with a nearest-neighbor algorithm that merged closely related sequences to remove PCR and sequencing errors. Alignment of CDR3 sequences to IMGT reference sequences was used to assign V, D and J gene segments. For a sequence to be retained, a match of at least six nucleotides was required to both a V gene segment and a J gene segment. Rearrangements were classified as productive when the CDR3 lacked stop codons and remained in frame with V and J, and all other rearrangements were classified as non-productive. Following IMGT convention, CDR3 was defined as the stretch from the second conserved V-encoded cysteine to the conserved J-encoded phenylalanine. The earlier analysis of some 550 of the donors excluded any sequence lacking an unambiguous match to a single V gene segment. An earlier analysis of fewer than 650 of the donors classified V segments as functional when productive rearrangements were above 56.7% and as segregating when the standard deviation between donors was above 5%. A statistical classification framework was developed to diagnose cytomegalovirus status using the catalog of TCR beta chain sequences. A later analysis assigned V and J genes by comparing TCR nucleotide sequences with IMGT/GENE-DB human TR gene sequences. The TCRdist pipeline was used in a later analysis to assign CDR3 sequences and most-parsimonious VDJ recombination scenarios. In a later analysis, each TCR beta chain was defined by its CDR3 amino acid sequence together with its V-gene family, and reads without a unique V-gene family were excluded. As a way to deal with suspected cross-contamination and a sequencing artifact, a later analysis dropped 450 to 700 nucleotide sequences that were highly shared and had low generation probability. In a later analysis, a clonal expansion index for each public chain was calculated from normalized within-repertoire ranks of inferred template counts. In a later analysis, generation probabilities were computed with a VDJ recombination model fitted to out-of-frame rearrangements, and the resulting probabilities were checked against IGoR. In a later analysis, hypergeometric tests were used to score TCR-TCR, TCR-HLA and TCR-CMV co-occurrence, with a repertoire-size bias correction applied to TCR pairs. To estimate false discovery rates, a later analysis permuted the HLA or CMV assignments 20 times. In a later analysis, co-occurring TCRs were grouped with DBSCAN, and TCRdist sequence similarity was added when clustering was performed within HLA-allele-positive subsets. For co-occurrence clustering, repertoires with fewer than 30,000 or more than 120,000 public chains were excluded, along with roughly 5 repertoires with anomalous nucleotide sharing. The source is immuneACCESS, and TCRdb retained only in-frame sequences with V and J called. Part of the clones is not carried over; for the studies checked, unresolved V genes explain less than half of this, and the remainder is unexplained. Clonal size and the V and J genes are those of that table, whereas D and trimming came from the DNA. The sample table shows 200,000 to 250,000 clones, and around 80% are seen once. The ten largest clones add up to roughly 2.6% of the sample.

The sequencing input was PBMCs. This receptor was identified in a woman aged 55-70 years in good health and CMV-seropositive. The sequence is built from TRBV5-1 and TRBJ1-2, and 7 junctional nucleotides match TRBD1. The CDR3 sequence is CASSLAARGYGYTF. The DNA reads as follows: TGCGCCAGCAGCTTGGCTGCCAGGGGGTATGGCTACACCTTC.